This T cell receptor (beta chain) originates from a study of molecular identifiers for immune sequencing clone quantification. Study-level findings and limits: With a barcode shared among identical TCR molecules, highly expanded clone sizes could be underestimated. Single-cell amounts of spiked Jurkat TCR RNA were reportedly detectable among approximately 1 million naive cells.

Each CDR3 protein gets one entry after TCRdb re-called the PCR reads with MiXCR. In the table there are more than 550,000 distinct CDR3 sequences, about 25% of which are singletons. The CDR3 length is 15 residues. CDR1 is MNHEY, CDR2 SVGEGT, per germline. J lost 2 bases, V lost 5 bases, and 7 bases had no gene match. The CD8+CD4-CCR7+CD45RA+ phenotype defined the sorted naive CD8 T cells. The table lists this clonotype with many counts. Its antigen is undetermined. This sequence originates from a human donor in good health. Some libraries in this study had Jurkat cell RNA spiked in. The specimen sequenced was naive CD8+ T cells from blood, with Jurkat cell RNA spiked in. Subset reported: FACS-sorted CD8+CD4-CCR7+CD45RA+ naive T cells. The V gene is TRBV6-2 or TRBV6-3, the J gene TRBJ1-2; 8 bases fit TRBD1. The CDR3, as DNA: TGTGCCAGCAGTCAAAGCCGACAGGGGAACTATGGCTACACCTTC. Translation: CASSQSRQGNYGYTF.